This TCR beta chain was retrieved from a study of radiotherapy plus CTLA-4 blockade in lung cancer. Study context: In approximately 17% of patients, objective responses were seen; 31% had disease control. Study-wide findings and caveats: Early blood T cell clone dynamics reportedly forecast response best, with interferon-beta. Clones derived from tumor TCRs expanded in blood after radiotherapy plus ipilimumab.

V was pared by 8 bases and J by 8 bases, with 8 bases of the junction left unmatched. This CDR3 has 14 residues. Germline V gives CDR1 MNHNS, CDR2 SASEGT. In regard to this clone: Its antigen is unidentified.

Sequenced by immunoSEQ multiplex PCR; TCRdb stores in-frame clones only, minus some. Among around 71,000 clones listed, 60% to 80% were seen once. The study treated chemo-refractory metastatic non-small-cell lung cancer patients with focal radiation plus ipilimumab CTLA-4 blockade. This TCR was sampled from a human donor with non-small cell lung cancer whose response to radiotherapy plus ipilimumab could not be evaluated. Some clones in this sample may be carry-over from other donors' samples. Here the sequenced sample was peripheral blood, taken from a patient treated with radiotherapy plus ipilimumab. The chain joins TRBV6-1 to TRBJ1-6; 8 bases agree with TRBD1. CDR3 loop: CASRAGGFDSPLHF. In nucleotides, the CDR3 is TGTGCCAGCCGGGCAGGGGGCTTTGATTCACCCCTCCACTTT.